The 20 T cell receptor beta chains below come from one sample, sequenced in a study of beta chain features in type 1 diabetes. Study-level findings and limits: TCRB CDR3s from Type 1 diabetes patients were moderately but significantly shorter in all four CD4+ subsets.

The investigators reverse transcribed all of the isolated RNA, so they sequenced expressed TCRB transcripts. Here immunoSEQ multiplex PCR was the method, and the copy in TCRdb shows in-frame clones only, minus some. Of roughly 70,000 clones listed, about 50% are singletons. No antigen is known for these receptors. Sequencing was performed on central memory CD4+ T cells from blood. These receptors were collected from a man aged 30 to 45 with type 1 diabetes.

This chain links TRBV5-8 with TRBJ1-5; a possible D gene is TRBD1 (5 bases). Germline loops: CDR1 SGHTS, CDR2 YDEGEE. The CDR3 is 13 residues long. Trimming took 5 bases from V and 4 from J, leaving 10 bases between them. The CDR3 DNA follows: TGTGCCAGCAGTACAGGCTTGAATCAGCCCCAGCATTTT. Its translation: CASSTGLNQPQHF.

This clone occurred a few times. V usage is TRBV19 and J usage is TRBJ1-5, with 7 bases that match TRBD1. The CDR3 loop spans 17 amino acids. Germline CDR1 LNHDA, CDR2 SQIVND (reference sequence). The V and J ends lost 5 bases and 3 bases, in that order; junction bases with no gene match: 13. As DNA, the CDR3 is TGTGCCAGTAGTTTCCGTGGAGGGGGCCTCATCAATCAGCCCCAGCATTTT. Translation: CASSFRGGGLINQPQHF.

J is TRBJ2-5 and V is TRBV25-1; 7 bases are shared with TRBD1. The CDR3 runs 18 residues. V shed 3 bases and J 5 bases; nucleotides not matched to a gene: 18. Per germline, CDR1 MGHDK and CDR2 SYGVNS. The CDR3 loop is CASSDRTAPRGPRETQYF. The DNA of the CDR3 is TGTGCCAGCAGTGATCGGACCGCACCAAGGGGGCCTCGGGAGACCCAGTACTTC.

This sequence joins TRBV30 and TRBJ1-1, with D perhaps matching TRBD1 (6 bases). V lost 4 bases, J lost 5 bases, and 14 bases lay in between. Germline assignment: CDR1 GTSNPN and CDR2 SVGIG (reference sequence). The CDR3 contains 13 residues. CDR3: CAWNVQGGTEAFF. CDR3 DNA sequence: TGTGCCTGGAATGTACAGGGAGGGACTGAAGCTTTCTTT. Together with reference TRBV30 and TRBJ1-1, the CDR3 gives the full variable domain: SQTIHQWPATLVQPVGSPLSLECTVEGTSNPNLYWYRQAAGRGLQLLFYSVGIGQISSEVPQNLSASRPQDRQFILSSKKLLLSDSGFYLCAWNVQGGTEAFFGQGTRLTVV.

A note on this clone: Distinct nucleotide sequences in the sample also encode this CDR3. The chain links TRBV11-2 to TRBJ1-5; D gene ambiguous. Looked up from germline, CDR1 is SGHAT and CDR2 is FQNNGV. Trimming left V 5 bases short and J 4 bases short, with 9 bases between. This CDR3 is 13 amino acids long. In DNA form, the CDR3 reads TGTGCCAGCAGCCTCGGGGAAAATCAGCCCCAGCATTTT. It specifies CASSLGENQPQHF.

The chain couples TRBV14 to TRBJ2-5, with 8 bases identical to TRBD2. With 4 bases clipped from V and 4 bases from J, the junction kept 11 bases outside the gene matches. The CDR3 totals 16 residues. Germline CDR1 and CDR2: SGHDN and FVKESK. This CDR3 is CASSPRGGRMSETQYF. The CDR3 nucleotides read TGTGCCAGCAGCCCCAGGGGCGGGAGGATGTCAGAGACCCAGTACTTC. Combining the CDR3 with reference TRBV14 and TRBJ2-5 gives the whole variable domain EAGVTQFPSHSVIEKGQTVTLRCDPISGHDNLYWYRRVMGKEIKFLLHFVKESKQDESGMPNNRFLAERTGGTYSTLKVQPAELEDSGVYFCASSPRGGRMSETQYFGPGTRLLVL.

This sequence joins TRBV14 and TRBJ1-3, with D perhaps matching TRBD1 (5 bases). Trimming cost V 4 bases and J 4 bases, with 14 bases left between them. The CDR3 loop spans 15 amino acids. Germline-derived CDR1 and CDR2 are SGHDN and FVKESK. The CDR3: CASSLTQGKGNTIYF. The CDR3 nucleotides are TGTGCCAGCAGCCTCACTCAGGGAAAAGGAAACACCATATATTTT.

The V call is TRBV6-6, the J call TRBJ2-2; TRBD2 might be the D (6 bases). This CDR3 comprises 15 residues. CDR1 is MNHNY and CDR2 is SVGAGI in the germline V gene (reference sequence). Trimming pared 4 bases from V and 0 bases from J, leaving 9 bases between. The CDR3 is CASSSWDSNTGELFF. As DNA, the CDR3 is TGTGCCAGCAGTTCCTGGGACTCGAACACCGGGGAGCTGTTTTTT.

V is TRBV6-1 and J is TRBJ1-3; maybe TRBD1 (5 bases). The V gene's germline CDR1 is MNHNS and CDR2 SASEGT. V lost 2 bases and J 4 bases, leaving 9 bases between the germline ends. This CDR3 contains 14 residues. The CDR3 coding sequence is TGTGCCAGCAGTGAACAGGGTACCGGAAACACCATATATTTT. Its protein is CASSEQGTGNTIYF.

The chain joins TRBV11-2 to TRBJ2-1; 7 bases line up with TRBD2. CDR3 length equals 15 residues. Germline V CDR1 and CDR2: SGHAT, FQNNGV. V was clipped by 4 bases and J by 0 bases; unmatched bases: 3. CDR3 nucleotide sequence: TGTGCCAGCAGCTCGACGGGGGGCTCCTACAATGAGCAGTTCTTC. Translated, it gives CASSSTGGSYNEQFF.

V and J are TRBV4-2 and TRBJ2-1; 10 positions agree with TRBD2. Germline CDR1 reads LGHNA; CDR2 reads YNFKEQ. V was pared by 0 bases and J by 5 bases, with 4 bases of the junction left unmatched. The CDR3 contains 16 residues. The CDR3 protein is CASSQDNLAGDNEQFF. Here the CDR3 DNA reads TGTGCCAGCAGCCAAGATAATCTAGCGGGAGACAATGAGCAGTTCTTC.

As regards this clone: The junction does not match germline at one end; this may be a read error. This rearrangement joins TRBV5-6 to TRBJ2-3; 11 bases match TRBD1. Germline V gene sequence: CDR1 SGHDT, CDR2 YYEEEE. The CDR3 contains 15 residues. The DNA of the CDR3 is TGTGCCGGCAGAGGCTGGACAGGGGGCACGGATACGCAGTATTTT. It yields the protein CAGRGWTGGTDTQYF.

This clone was picked up a small number of times. This chain joins TRBV9 and TRBJ1-5, with D possibly matching TRBD1 (6 bases). The CDR3 is 15 residues long. Germline V gives CDR1 SGDLS, CDR2 YYNGEE. V lost 0 bases and J 8 bases, leaving 15 bases between the germline ends. Written as DNA, the CDR3 is TGTGCCAGCAGCGTAGGGGGGGGGCCTCAAGAGCCCCAGCATTTT. This codes for CASSVGGGPQEPQHF.

V is TRBV2 and J is TRBJ2-5, with TRBD1 identical over 8 bases. Germline assignment: CDR1 SNHLY and CDR2 FYNNEI. The junction had 6 bases not matched to a gene; V was cut back by 8 bases and J by 1 base. This CDR3 region has 14 residues. CDR3 sequence reads: CASLRGQAQETQYF. CDR3 nucleotide sequence: TGTGCCAGCCTTCGGGGACAGGCCCAAGAGACCCAGTACTTC.

This chain uses TRBV11-3 with TRBJ2-3; D unclear. Germline V gene lookup returns CDR1 SGHNT and CDR2 YENEEA. V lost 2 bases to trimming and J lost 5 bases, with 8 bases between them. The CDR3 is 13 amino acids. CDR3 sequence reads: CASSLRPGDTQYF. The CDR3 nucleotides read TGTGCCAGCAGCTTAAGACCGGGAGATACGCAGTATTTT. The variable domain in full, completed from reference TRBV11-3 and TRBJ2-3, reads EAGVVQSPRYKIIEKKQPVAFWCNPISGHNTLYWYLQNLGQGPELLIRYENEEAVDDSQLPKDRFSAERLKGVDSTLKIQPAELGDSAVYLCASSLRPGDTQYFGPGTRLTVL.

The rearrangement joins TRBV30 to TRBJ1-3; perhaps TRBD1 as D (6 bases). Trimming removed 8 bases at V and 4 bases at J, with 12 bases between. CDR1 and CDR2 (germline): GTSNPN, SVGIG (reference sequence). The CDR3 spans 12 residues. The CDR3 nucleotides are TGTGCCATAGGGGGTACGGGAAACACCATATATTTT. Translating it yields CAIGGTGNTIYF.

The chain couples TRBV4-1 to TRBJ1-4, with a weak D call TRBD1 (6 bases). CDR3 length: 15 residues. Trimming pared 1 base from V and 5 bases from J, leaving 11 bases between. Germline CDR1 and CDR2: MGHRA and YSYEKL. The CDR3 loop is CASSQGQDQNEKLFF. The DNA for the CDR3 is TGCGCCAGCAGCCAAGGACAGGATCAAAATGAAAAACTGTTTTTT.

The chain employs TRBV5-6 and TRBJ2-5, with TRBD2 as a possible D gene (7 bases). TRBJ2-7 matches the DNA end more closely, so the J call is doubtful. The CDR3 sequence is 14 residues long. Germline values: CDR1 SGHDT, CDR2 YYEEEE. CDR3 sequence (DNA): TGTGCCAGCAGCTTTAGGGGGGGATCCTACGAGCAGTACTTC. The encoded protein is CASSFRGGSYEQYF.

This clone was seen a handful of times. V and J are TRBV5-5 and TRBJ2-1; D is unresolved. Germline lookup yields CDR1 SGHKS and CDR2 YYEKEE (reference sequence). The ends were cut back, 6 bases at V and 0 bases at J, with 10 bases in the middle. There are 14 residues in the CDR3. The chain's CDR3 is CASTSGSSYNEQFF. The CDR3 region has the DNA TGTGCCAGCACTTCAGGAAGCTCCTACAATGAGCAGTTCTTC.

J is TRBJ2-7 and V is TRBV19; D possibly corresponds to TRBD1 (5 bases). The V gene lost 6 bases and the J gene lost 0 bases, with 12 bases spanning the gap. CDR1 and CDR2 (germline): LNHDA, SQIVND (reference sequence). The length of the CDR3 is 14 residues. The chain's CDR3 is CASRPYRSSYEQYF. CDR3 nucleotides: TGTGCCAGTAGGCCCTACAGGAGCTCCTACGAGCAGTACTTC.